This TCR beta chain emerged from a study of cytomegalovirus exposure and HLA in healthy donors. Primers: 60 Vbeta forward and 13 Jbeta reverse. Original methodology: Counted up in a later analysis, unique TCR beta chains came to roughly 80 million, with about 9.9 million shared. The assay was immunoSEQ multiplex PCR, and TCRdb's table has in-frame clones only and misses some. That table gives V, J and clone size, and the DNA gave D and trimming. The sample holds fewer than 40,000 clones. Germline lookup yields CDR1 LNHDA and CDR2 SQIVND (reference sequence). V trimming: 8 bases; J trimming: 1 base; junction bases outside the gene matches: 19. This CDR3 is 19 amino acids long. Study conclusions and caveats: The records held CMV serostatus as the only immune exposure information.

Notes on this clone: The antigen is undetermined.

This chain connects TRBV19 to TRBJ1-1, with 10 bases matching TRBD1. Sequenced input: PBMCs. The source is a woman aged 40-49 years in good health and CMV-seropositive. For the CDR3, the DNA is TGTGCCAGTGGATTCGCTTCCGGGACAGGGGACTTCTCGAACACTGAAGCTTTCTTT. Its protein is CASGFASGTGDFSNTEAFF.